These T cell receptor beta chains were read from a single sample in a study of shared clonotypes between healthy human individuals. Here immunoSEQ multiplex PCR was the method, and the copy in TCRdb shows in-frame clones only, minus some. The repertoire holds over 2 million clones, with 85% to 95% as singletons. The specimen sequenced was naive CD8+ T cells sorted from blood. The receptor source for this set is a man between 18 and 35 years old in good health. The CDR3 runs from the conserved cysteine through the conserved F or W. The order of the fields is J gene, clone size, D gene, V gene, CDR3 DNA, CDR3 protein. D genes are given only for firm matches. Clone size is given for some rows only: seen once, a few or many times, or a class if the clone is expanded.

J: TRBJ2-6; size: .; D: .; V: TRBV2; DNA: TGTGCCAGCAGCCCCGACAGCCTCATCTCTGGGGCCAACGTCCTGACTTTC; CDR3: CASSPDSLISGANVLTF
J: TRBJ1-5; size: .; D: .; V: TRBV6-5; DNA: TGTGCCAGCAGCCTTGGACAGTCCGATCAGCCCCAGCATTTT; CDR3: CASSLGQSDQPQHF
J: TRBJ1-2; size: .; D: .; V: TRBV13; DNA: TGTGCCAGCAGCTTAGAACAAAACGGGGCCTATGGCTACACCTTC; CDR3: CASSLEQNGAYGYTF
J: TRBJ1-4; size: .; D: .; V: TRBV2; DNA: TGTGCCAGCAGTCTAAGCTGGGAGATCGCTAATGAAAAACTGTTTTTT; CDR3: CASSLSWEIANEKLFF
J: TRBJ1-2; size: .; D: .; V: TRBV6-1; DNA: TGTGCCAGCAGCGGGCCTCTTAAGGTCCTAAATGGCTACACCTTC; CDR3: CASSGPLKVLNGYTF
J: TRBJ1-2; size: .; D: .; V: TRBV29-1; DNA: TGCAGCGTTGTATATGTAAGGGCTCTTGACTATGGCTACACCTTC; CDR3: CSVVYVRALDYGYTF
J: TRBJ1-1; size: .; D: .; V: TRBV4-1; DNA: TGCGCCAGCAGCTGGGGGGGCACTGAAGCTTTCTTT; CDR3: CASSWGGTEAFF
J: TRBJ2-3; size: .; D: .; V: TRBV5-6; DNA: TGTGCCAGCAGCTTGTTCGGAGACACAGATACGCAGTATTTT; CDR3: CASSLFGDTDTQYF
J: TRBJ2-2; size: .; D: .; V: TRBV27; DNA: TGTGCCAGCAGTTTCTTTGGGGGCCCCCCCGCCGGGGAGCTGTTTTTT; CDR3: CASSFFGGPPAGELFF
J: TRBJ1-2; size: .; D: .; V: TRBV27; DNA: TGTGCCAGCAGTACCCTCGGGGATAAACAATGGGGCTACACCTTC; CDR3: CASSTLGDKQWGYTF
J: TRBJ1-6; size: .; D: .; V: TRBV28; DNA: TGTGCCAGCAGTTCCATGCCGGGCACAGTTAATTCACCCCTCCACTTT; CDR3: CASSSMPGTVNSPLHF
J: TRBJ2-2; size: .; D: .; V: TRBV6-1; DNA: TGTGCCAGCAGTGAAAGTAGGAGGGACCCTGGCGGGGAGCTGTTTTTT; CDR3: CASSESRRDPGGELFF
J: TRBJ2-3; size: .; D: .; V: TRBV30; DNA: TGTGCCTGGGACTCCGTGGGGGATACGCAGTATTTT; CDR3: CAWDSVGDTQYF
J: TRBJ2-7; size: .; D: .; V: TRBV13; DNA: TGTGCCAGCAGCTTAGGACAGGTCTACGAGCAGTACTTC; CDR3: CASSLGQVYEQYF
J: TRBJ2-7; size: .; D: TRBD1; V: TRBV4-1; DNA: TGCGCCAGCAGCCAAGAAGAGGGGACAGGGGCGAGCGAGCAGTACTTC; CDR3: CASSQEEGTGASEQYF
J: TRBJ2-2; size: .; D: .; V: TRBV27; DNA: TGTGCCAGCAGTTGGGGGGCGGACGGAAACACCGGGGAGCTGTTTTTT; CDR3: CASSWGADGNTGELFF
J: TRBJ2-7; size: .; D: TRBD1; V: TRBV9; DNA: TGTGCCAGCAGCGTAGAGGCAGGGGGTAGTTACGAGCAGTACTTC; CDR3: CASSVEAGGSYEQYF
J: TRBJ2-2; size: .; D: TRBD1; V: TRBV7-9; DNA: TGTGCCAGCAGCTGGATTCCGGGACAGGGGGCAAACACCGGGGAGCTGTTTTTT; CDR3: CASSWIPGQGANTGELFF
J: TRBJ1-5; size: .; D: TRBD1; V: TRBV27; DNA: TGTGCCAGCAGACCGGACAGGTATCAGCCCCAGCATTTT; CDR3: CASRPDRYQPQHF
J: TRBJ1-1; size: once; D: .; V: TRBV28; DNA: TGTGCCAGCAGTTTAGGGGTGGGAGGTTTTGAAGCTTTCTTT; CDR3: CASSLGVGGFEAFF
J: TRBJ2-2; size: once; D: .; V: TRBV19; DNA: TGTGCCACCCGATCACGGCGGAACACCGGGGAGCTGTTTTTT; CDR3: CATRSRRNTGELFF
J: TRBJ2-7; size: .; D: .; V: TRBV7-7; DNA: TGTGCTAGCAGCTTAAATCCCTTCTACGAGCAGTACTTC; CDR3: CASSLNPFYEQYF
J: TRBJ1-2; size: .; D: .; V: TRBV6-6; DNA: TGTGCCAGCAGACCAGGCCTAACCGGGGGCTATGGCTACACCTTC; CDR3: CASRPGLTGGYGYTF
J: TRBJ2-5; size: .; D: TRBD2; V: TRBV18; DNA: TGTGCCAGCTCCGGAACCGGGACTAGCGATTTACAAGAGACCCAGTACTTC; CDR3: CASSGTGTSDLQETQYF